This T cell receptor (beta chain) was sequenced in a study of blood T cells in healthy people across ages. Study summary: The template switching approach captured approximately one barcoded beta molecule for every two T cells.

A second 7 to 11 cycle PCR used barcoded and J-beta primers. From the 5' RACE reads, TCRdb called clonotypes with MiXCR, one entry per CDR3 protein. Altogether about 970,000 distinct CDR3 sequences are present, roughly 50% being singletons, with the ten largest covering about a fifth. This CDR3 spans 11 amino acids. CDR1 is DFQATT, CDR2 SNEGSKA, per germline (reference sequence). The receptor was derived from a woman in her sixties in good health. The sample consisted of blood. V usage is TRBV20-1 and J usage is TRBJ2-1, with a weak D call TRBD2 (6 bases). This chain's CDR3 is CRSPLDYEQFF. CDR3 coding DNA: TGCAGGAGCCCATTGGACTACGAGCAGTTCTTC.